This record looks at one T cell receptor beta chain sequence and its context. The antigen remains undetermined. The data are from a study of cytomegalovirus exposure and HLA in healthy donors. The CDR3 totals 13 residues. With 2 bases removed from V and 3 bases from J, the gap between germline ends came to 7 bases. Germline V gene lookup returns CDR1 SGHDT and CDR2 YYEEEE. A multiplex PCR was run with 60 Vbeta primers and 13 Jbeta primers. TCRdb keeps only in-frame clones here, not all; method: immunoSEQ multiplex PCR. The sample shows 200,000 to 250,000 clones, approximately 70% of them seen only once. Study outcomes and limitations: Testing in vitro showed a few CMV-associated chains specific for CMV antigens.

The gene calls are TRBV5-6 and TRBJ2-3; maybe TRBD1 (5 bases). This clonotype was obtained from a man aged 40-55 years in good health and CMV-seropositive. The sample taken for sequencing was PBMCs. CDR3 nucleotides: TGTGCCAGCAGCTTCAGGACAACAGATACGCAGTATTTT. Residues: CASSFRTTDTQYF.